This is a list of T cell receptor beta chains from one sample in a study of blood T cell repertoires in COVID-19. Libraries were prepared by immunoSEQ multiplex PCR; TCRdb keeps only in-frame clonotypes and omits some of them. This repertoire shows roughly 190,000 clones, approximately 89% found once; its top ten account for roughly 0.82%. What was sequenced was PBMCs or T cells enriched from blood (not recorded which). These receptor sequences come from a woman aged 18-29 years who had recovered from COVID-19. CDR3s include the opening cysteine and the closing phenylalanine or tryptophan. Each record gives: CDR3 protein, CDR3 DNA, clone size, J gene, V gene, D gene. The D gene is left open where the match is weak. Not all rows give a size; the values are once, few, many and, for expanded clones, a class.

CASSLNGPGGLNEQFF TGTGCCAGCAGCTTAAATGGACCGGGAGGGCTCAATGAGCAGTTCTTC once TRBJ2-1 TRBV7-3 TRBD2
CATTLTGDNEQFF TGTGCCACTACTTTGACAGGCGACAATGAGCAGTTCTTC NA TRBJ2-1 TRBV10-3 NA
CASIQGTYGYTF TGTGCCAGCATCCAGGGGACCTATGGCTACACCTTC once TRBJ1-2 TRBV28 NA
CASSLGTSGRNEQFF TGTGCCAGCAGCTTGGGGACTAGCGGGAGAAATGAGCAGTTCTTC once TRBJ2-1 TRBV5-6 TRBD2
CASSQRLAIDNEQFF TGTGCCAGCAGCCAGAGACTAGCGATAGACAATGAGCAGTTCTTC NA TRBJ2-1 TRBV14 TRBD2
CASSLAASGSHEQYF TGTGCCAGCAGCTTAGCAGCTAGCGGGAGCCACGAGCAGTACTTC NA TRBJ2-7 TRBV7-2 TRBD2
CASSFTLDSPYGYTF TGCGCCAGCAGTTTTACTCTCGACAGTCCCTATGGCTACACCTTC few TRBJ1-2 TRBV5-1 NA
CSVAGLGGTDTQYF TGCAGCGTTGCTGGGCTCGGCGGCACAGATACGCAGTATTTT NA TRBJ2-3 TRBV29-1 NA
CASTTTGTEAFF TGTGCCAGCACTACGACAGGCACTGAAGCTTTCTTT NA TRBJ1-1 TRBV27 NA
CASRGQESSYNEQFF TGTGCCAGCAGGGGACAGGAAAGCTCCTACAATGAGCAGTTCTTC NA TRBJ2-1 TRBV28 TRBD1
CSGGSTDTQYF TGCAGTGGCGGGAGCACAGATACGCAGTATTTT NA TRBJ2-3 TRBV20-1 NA
CASSVAMAGSGNTIYF TGTGCCAGCTCCGTCGCGATGGCGGGTTCTGGAAACACCATATATTTT once TRBJ1-3 TRBV18 NA
CASSRMGLGNEQFF TGTGCCAGCAGCCGGATGGGACTAGGTAATGAGCAGTTCTTC NA TRBJ2-1 TRBV3-1/TRBV3-2 TRBD2
CASSLGIVGEQFF TGTGCCAGCAGCTTAGGCATAGTCGGTGAGCAGTTCTTC NA TRBJ2-1 TRBV7-6 NA
CASSQVFGTGAEDEQFF TGTGCCAGCAGCCAAGTATTCGGTACAGGGGCCGAAGATGAGCAGTTCTTC NA TRBJ2-1 TRBV4-2 TRBD1
CASSQAEYNEQFF TGCGCCAGCAGCCAAGCGGAGTACAATGAGCAGTTCTTC once TRBJ2-1 TRBV4-1 NA
CAAQGPSNQPQHF TGTGCCGCACAGGGGCCCAGCAATCAGCCCCAGCATTTT once TRBJ1-5 TRBV6-5 TRBD1
CASSFSGRTNEQYF TGTGCCAGCAGTTTTAGCGGGAGGACCAACGAGCAGTACTTC NA TRBJ2-7 TRBV28 TRBD2
CASSQGSPGSGSETQYF TGTGCCAGCAGCCAAGGATCCCCGGGAAGTGGGTCTGAGACCCAGTACTTC NA TRBJ2-5 TRBV4-2 NA
CASSQRGSNEQFF TGTGCCAGCAGCCAAAGAGGGTCCAATGAGCAGTTCTTC once TRBJ2-1 TRBV3-1/TRBV3-2 NA